The sequence of this T cell receptor (beta chain) was determined in a study of tumor-infiltrating lymphocytes in primary liver carcinoma. CDR3 length equals 15 residues. CDR1 SGHAT and CDR2 FQNNGV come from the germline V gene. V shed 4 bases and J shed 4 bases, with 17 bases lying between them. Unsorted whole blood yielded blood RNA, and germline DNA was extracted as well. The patients carried chronic HBV infection and had received no treatment. A roughly 4.3-milliliter peripheral blood sample was collected before surgery. Broader study findings: Compared with tumor region pairs, tumor-adjacent and tumor-blood pairs overlapped less. It was in tumors, not blood, that the top-250-clone fraction was significantly higher (p = 0.039).

This clonotype appeared many times. No antigen is known for it. Priming with a constant-region primer yielded TCR beta cDNA from 500 ng total RNA. It was through three nested multiplex PCR rounds of slightly modified ARM-PCR that TCR beta libraries arose. Researchers ran the first two PCR rounds for roughly 11 cycles each with TRBV1-TRBV30 forward primers and a C-beta reverse primer. TCRdb re-called the multiplex PCR reads with MiXCR, one entry per CDR3 protein. The table shows hundreds of thousands of distinct CDR3 sequences, with 58% occurring only once. The chain carries TRBV11-2 and TRBJ2-7; D unclear. This receptor was identified in a woman aged 25-40 years with primary liver carcinoma and hepatitis B virus infection. The source material was peripheral blood. CDR3 sequence (DNA): TGTGCCAGCAGCTCCCCTTCTGGCACTTTTTACGAGCAGTACTTC. This translates into CASSSPSGTFYEQYF.